This T cell receptor beta chain emerged from a study of T cells after yellow fever vaccination. Regarding the study as a whole: A small proportion of clonotypes was detected in both the CD4 and CD8 compartments. Subsequent to the booster, the majority of primary-vaccination clones reappeared (less than 97% CD4, 88% CD8).

Trimming removed 5 bases from V and 2 bases from J, with 12 bases in between. The CDR3 loop spans 14 amino acids. Per the germline V gene, CDR1 is SGHTA and CDR2 is FQGNSA. This clonotype was seen at least ten times. Its antigen remains unidentified. TCRdb reanalysed the 5' RACE reads using MiXCR and keeps one entry per CDR3 protein. The repertoire holds under 400,000 distinct CDR3 sequences, roughly 12% seen once, with less than 20% in the top ten. This receptor was identified in a man younger than 35 who received the YFV17D yellow fever vaccine. The chain combines TRBV7-2 with TRBJ1-2, with D possibly TRBD1 on 5 matching bases. This material consisted of PBMCs, taken on the day of the first yellow fever vaccination. The CDR3 region is CASSPGRGNYGYTF. For the CDR3, the DNA is TGTGCCAGCAGCCCGGGACGGGGAAACTATGGCTACACCTTC.